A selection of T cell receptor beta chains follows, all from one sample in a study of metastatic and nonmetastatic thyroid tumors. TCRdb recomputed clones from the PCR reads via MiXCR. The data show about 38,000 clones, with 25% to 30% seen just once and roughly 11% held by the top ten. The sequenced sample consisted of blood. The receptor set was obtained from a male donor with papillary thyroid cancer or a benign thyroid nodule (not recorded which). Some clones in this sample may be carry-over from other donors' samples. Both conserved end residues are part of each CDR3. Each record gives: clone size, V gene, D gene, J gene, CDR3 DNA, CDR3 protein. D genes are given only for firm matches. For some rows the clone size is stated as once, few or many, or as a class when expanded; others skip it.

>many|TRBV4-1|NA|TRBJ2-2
TGCGCCAGCAGCCCCGGGGGAATCCGAGCGAACACCGGGGAGCTGTTTTTT
CASSPGGIRANTGELFF
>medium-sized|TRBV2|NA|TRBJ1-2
TGTGCCAGCAGTGAACGGCAGGTCTATGGCTACACCTTC
CASSERQVYGYTF
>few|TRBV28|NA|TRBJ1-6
TGTGCCAGCAGTTTGTGGGGATCGAATTCACCCCTCCACTTT
CASSLWGSNSPLHF
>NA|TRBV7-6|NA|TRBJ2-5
TGTGCCAGCAGCTTAGATCAGGGATGGGAGACCCAGTACTTC
CASSLDQGWETQYF
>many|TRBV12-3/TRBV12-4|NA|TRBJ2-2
TGTGCCAGCAGGGTAGGGTCTAGCTCCCCCGGGGAGCTGTTTTTT
CASRVGSSSPGELFF
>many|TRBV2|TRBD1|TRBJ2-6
TGTGCCAGCAGCCCCGGACAGGGGAATGGGGCCAACGTCCTGACTTTC
CASSPGQGNGANVLTF
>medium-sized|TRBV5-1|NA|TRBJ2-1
TGCGCCAGCAGCTTGCACGCCGCCGGTAGTAGTGAGCAGTTCTTC
CASSLHAAGSSEQFF
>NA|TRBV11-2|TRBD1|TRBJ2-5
TGTGCCAGCAGGCCACAGGGGTCCCTATTACAAGAGACCCAGTACTTC
CASRPQGSLLQETQYF
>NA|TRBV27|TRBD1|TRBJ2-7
TGTGCCAGCAGTTTATCAAGGACAGGGAGCTCCTACGAGCAGTACTTC
CASSLSRTGSSYEQYF
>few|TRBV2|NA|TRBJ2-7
TGTGCCAGCAGTGAAGCTCTCGGGAGTTACGAGCAGTACTTC
CASSEALGSYEQYF
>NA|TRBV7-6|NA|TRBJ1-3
TGTGCCAGCAGCTTAGAAGGCCGCTCTGGAAACACCATATATTTT
CASSLEGRSGNTIYF
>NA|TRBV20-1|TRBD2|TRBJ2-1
TGCAGTGTTTGGACGGGGGGGGACAATGAGCAGTTCTTC
CSVWTGGDNEQFF
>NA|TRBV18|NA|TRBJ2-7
TGTGCCAGCTCAGCTCTGACCTACGAGCAGTACTTC
CASSALTYEQYF
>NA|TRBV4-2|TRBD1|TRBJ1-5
TGTGCCAGCAGCCAAGAGACAGGGGTTGGCAATCAGCCCCAGCATTTT
CASSQETGVGNQPQHF
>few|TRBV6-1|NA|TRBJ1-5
TGTGCCATCGGAGAGGGGGGTCAGCCCCAGCATTTT
CAIGEGGQPQHF
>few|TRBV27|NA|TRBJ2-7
TGTGCCAGCAGTTTTGGTGTCAGCGACGAGCAGTACTTC
CASSFGVSDEQYF
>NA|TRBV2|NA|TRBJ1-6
TGTGCCAGCAGGGCCAGAGGTTCACCCCTCCACTTT
CASRARGSPLHF
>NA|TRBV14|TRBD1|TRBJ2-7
TGTGCCAGCAGCCAGACAGGGATAGACTACGAGCAGTACTTC
CASSQTGIDYEQYF
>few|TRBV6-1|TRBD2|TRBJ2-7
TGTGCCAGCAGTGAACTAGCGGGAGACGAGCAGTACTTC
CASSELAGDEQYF
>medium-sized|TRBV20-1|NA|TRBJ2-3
TGCAGTGCTCGCCCGTCTATGGCGGTACGCACAGATACGCAGTATTTT
CSARPSMAVRTDTQYF
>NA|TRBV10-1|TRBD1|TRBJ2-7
TGCGCCAGCAGTCAGGACAGGGGGTTGAACGAGCATTACTTC
CASSQDRGLNEHYF
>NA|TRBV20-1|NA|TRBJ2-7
TGCAGTGCTCCCTCCACCGGCTACGAGCAGTACTTC
CSAPSTGYEQYF
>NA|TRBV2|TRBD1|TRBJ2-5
TGTGCCAGCAGTGCGGGACAGCAAGAGACCCAGTACTTC
CASSAGQQETQYF
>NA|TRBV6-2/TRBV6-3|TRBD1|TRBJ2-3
TGTGCCAGCATTTACTCGATTGGGACAGGGTGGCCCCACTCTGGTACGCAGTATTTT
CASIYSIGTGWPHSGTQYF
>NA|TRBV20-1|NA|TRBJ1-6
TGCAGTGCTAGAGAACGGACAGCGTATTCACCCCTCCACTTT
CSARERTAYSPLHF
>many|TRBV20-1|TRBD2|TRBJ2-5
TGCAGTGCTAGGGCTCGTGGGAGGGACCAAGAGACCCAGTACTTC
CSARARGRDQETQYF
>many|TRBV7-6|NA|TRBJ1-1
TGTGCCAGCAGCTTAGGGCGGCTGGGCACTGAAGCTTTCTTT
CASSLGRLGTEAFF
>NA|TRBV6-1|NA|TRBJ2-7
TGTGCCAGCAGCCAAAGGGGGGACGAGCAGTACTTC
CASSQRGDEQYF
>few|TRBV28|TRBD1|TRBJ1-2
TGTGCCAGCAGGCCAGGGGGCGGCTATGGCTACACCTTC
CASRPGGGYGYTF
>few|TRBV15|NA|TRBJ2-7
TGTGCCACCAGCAGAGATGTGGCAAGCAGCTCCTACGAGCAGTACTTC
CATSRDVASSSYEQYF
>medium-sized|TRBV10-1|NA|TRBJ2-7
TGCGCCAGCAGTGAAATACAGGGCCCCTACGAGCAGTACTTC
CASSEIQGPYEQYF
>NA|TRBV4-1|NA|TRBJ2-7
TGCGCCAGCAGCCAAGATGGGTCTAGGGGCGCGTACGAGCAGTACTTC
CASSQDGSRGAYEQYF
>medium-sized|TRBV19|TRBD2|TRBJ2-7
TGTGCCAGTAGTACAGGGACTAGCGGGAGGAGTTACTTC
CASSTGTSGRSYF
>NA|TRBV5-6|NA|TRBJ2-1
TGTGCCAGCAGCTTGGGACTGTCTATCGCCTACAATGAGCAGTTCTTC
CASSLGLSIAYNEQFF
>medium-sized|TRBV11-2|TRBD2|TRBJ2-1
TGTGCCAGCAGCCGGACTAGCGGGAGGGCCCTCCACAATGAGCAGTTCTTC
CASSRTSGRALHNEQFF
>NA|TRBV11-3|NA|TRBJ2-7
TGTGCCAGCAGCTTAGATTCCTGGCTCGAGCAGTACTTC
CASSLDSWLEQYF
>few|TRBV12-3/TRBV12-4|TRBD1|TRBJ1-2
TGTGCCAGCAGTTGGGGTATGACAGGGGGTGGCTACACCTTC
CASSWGMTGGGYTF
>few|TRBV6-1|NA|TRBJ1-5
TGTGCCAGCAGTGGCGCGACCGCCAATCAGCCCCAGCATTTT
CASSGATANQPQHF
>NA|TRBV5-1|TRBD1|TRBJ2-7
TGCGCCAGCAGCTTGGGTCTCAGGGGGAGCGAGCAGTACTTC
CASSLGLRGSEQYF
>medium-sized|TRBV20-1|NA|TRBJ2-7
TGCAGTGCTGTGCTACTACGGGGGATCGGCGAGCAGTACTTC
CSAVLLRGIGEQYF
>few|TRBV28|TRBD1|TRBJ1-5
TGTGCCGGCAGTCCTACTGGCAGGGGGCGGCAGCACCAGCATTTT
CAGSPTGRGRQHQHF
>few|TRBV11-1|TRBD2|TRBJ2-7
TGTGCCAGCAGCCTCCGGGGGGTCGGATCCTACGAGCAGTACTTC
CASSLRGVGSYEQYF
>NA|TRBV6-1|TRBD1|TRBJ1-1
TGTGCCAGCAGTTTAGGACAGGGGGCTGTGAGCACTGAAGCTTTCTTT
CASSLGQGAVSTEAFF
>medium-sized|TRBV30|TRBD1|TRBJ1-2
TGTGCCTGGAGATTACCGGGACAGGGGGGACGCTACACCTTC
CAWRLPGQGGRYTF
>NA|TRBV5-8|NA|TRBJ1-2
TGTGCCAGCAGGGGGACTCTCGATGGCTACACCTTC
CASRGTLDGYTF
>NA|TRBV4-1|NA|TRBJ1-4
TGCGCCAGCAGCCGTGGAGAAAAACTGTTTTTT
CASSRGEKLFF
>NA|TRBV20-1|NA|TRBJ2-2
TGCAGTGCTAGTGAGACGGGGGCCTCGAACACCGGGGATCTGTTTTTT
CSASETGASNTGDLFF
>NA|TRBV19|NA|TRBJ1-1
TGTGCCAGTAGCACTTCCCTGAACACTGAAGCTTTCTTT
CASSTSLNTEAFF
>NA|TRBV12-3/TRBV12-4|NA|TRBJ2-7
TGTGCCAGCAGTTTCGCGTGGGGCTACGAGCAGTACTTC
CASSFAWGYEQYF
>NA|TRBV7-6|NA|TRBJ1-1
TGTGCCAGCAGCTTAAGGGCAGGGTCGAACACTGAAGCTTTCTTT
CASSLRAGSNTEAFF
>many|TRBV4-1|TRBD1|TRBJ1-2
TGCGCCAGCAGCCAAGGGAGGGCCCACAACAGGGGGGGAAACTATGGCTACACCTTC
CASSQGRAHNRGGNYGYTF
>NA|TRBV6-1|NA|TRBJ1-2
TGTGCCAGCAGTGAAAGTAAGAACTATGGCTACACCTTC
CASSESKNYGYTF
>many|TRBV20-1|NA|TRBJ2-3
TGCAGTGCTAGGTTTTTTGGGGGAGTTGAGGATACGCAGTATTTT
CSARFFGGVEDTQYF